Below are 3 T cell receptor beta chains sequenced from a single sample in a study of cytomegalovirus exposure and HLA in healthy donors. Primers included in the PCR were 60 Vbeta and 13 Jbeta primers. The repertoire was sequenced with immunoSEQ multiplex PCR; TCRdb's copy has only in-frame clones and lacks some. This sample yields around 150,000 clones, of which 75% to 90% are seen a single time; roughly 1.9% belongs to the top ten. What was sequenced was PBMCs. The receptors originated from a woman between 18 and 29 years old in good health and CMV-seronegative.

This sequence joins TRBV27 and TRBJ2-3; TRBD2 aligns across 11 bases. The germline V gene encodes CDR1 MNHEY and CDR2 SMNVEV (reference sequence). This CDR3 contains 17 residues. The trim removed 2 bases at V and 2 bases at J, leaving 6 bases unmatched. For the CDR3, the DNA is TGTGCCAGCAGTTTAAAAAGACTAGCGGGGTACACAGATACGCAGTATTTT. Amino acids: CASSLKRLAGYTDTQYF.

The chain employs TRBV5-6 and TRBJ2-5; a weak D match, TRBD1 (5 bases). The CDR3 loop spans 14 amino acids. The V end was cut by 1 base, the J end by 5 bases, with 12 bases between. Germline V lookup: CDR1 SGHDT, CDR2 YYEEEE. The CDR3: CASSLWGFGETQYF. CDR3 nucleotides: TGTGCCAGCAGCTTGTGGGGCTTCGGGGAGACCCAGTACTTC.

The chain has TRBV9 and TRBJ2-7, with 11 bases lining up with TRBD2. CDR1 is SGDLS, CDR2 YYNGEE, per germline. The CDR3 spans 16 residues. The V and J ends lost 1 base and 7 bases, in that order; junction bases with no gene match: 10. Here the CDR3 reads CASSVPTSGVPLEQYF. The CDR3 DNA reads TGTGCCAGCAGCGTACCGACTAGCGGGGTCCCCTTGGAGCAGTACTTC. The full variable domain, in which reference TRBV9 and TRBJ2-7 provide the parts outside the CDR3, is DSGVTQTPKHLITATGQRVTLRCSPRSGDLSVYWYQQSLDQGLQFLIQYYNGEERAKGNILERFSAQQFPDLHSELNLSSLELGDSALYFCASSVPTSGVPLEQYFGPGTRLTVT.